These 22 T cell receptor beta chains share one sample of origin, sequenced in a study of blood T cell repertoires in COVID-19. Clones were read by immunoSEQ multiplex PCR, and TCRdb kept only the in-frame ones, dropping some. The repertoire has 150,000 to 200,000 clones, around nine tenths of them found once; the top ten carry over 3.5%. What was sequenced was peripheral blood. The origin of the receptors is a man in his late teens or twenties with active or convalescent COVID-19.

The chain joins TRBV5-1 to TRBJ2-7; maybe TRBD1 (6 bases). V was cut by 0 bases and J by 0 bases, with 13 bases left in between. This CDR3 has 16 residues. From germline, CDR1 is SGHRS and CDR2 YFSETQ. The CDR3 region is CASSLGGQPSSYEQYF. The CDR3 region has the DNA TGCGCCAGCAGCTTGGGAGGACAGCCGAGCTCCTACGAGCAGTACTTC.

The chain recombines TRBV28 with TRBJ2-5, with TRBD1 matching 8 bases. The CDR3 has 16 amino acids. Trimming cost V 6 bases and J 5 bases; bases outside gene matches: 14. The germline gives CDR1 MDHEN, CDR2 SYDVKM. CDR3 residues: CASSSLRTGQYETQYF. The CDR3, as DNA: TGTGCCAGCAGCTCACTCCGGACAGGGCAATACGAGACCCAGTACTTC.

The chain uses TRBV4-2 and TRBJ2-1; 7 bases are shared with TRBD2. The CDR3 runs 16 residues. Germline CDR1 and CDR2: LGHNA and YNFKEQ. V lost 1 base and J lost 2; bases outside the gene matches: 5. CDR3 sequence: CASSQGAGEAYNEQFF. CDR3 bases: TGTGCCAGCAGCCAAGGGGCGGGGGAAGCCTACAATGAGCAGTTCTTC.

The CDR3 is CASSSLDTTREAFF. In DNA form, the CDR3 reads TGTGCCAGCAGTTCCCTCGACACCACTCGTGAAGCTTTCTTT. The chain employs TRBV27 and TRBJ1-1; D is unclear. CDR1 is MNHEY and CDR2 is SMNVEV in the germline V gene (reference sequence). V lost 4 bases and J 7 bases, leaving 16 bases between the germline ends. This CDR3 is 14 amino acids long.

The chain uses TRBV19 and TRBJ2-7, with D perhaps matching TRBD2 (6 bases). Germline V gene data show CDR1 as LNHDA and CDR2 as SQIVND (reference sequence). Trimming cost V 6 bases and J 4 bases, with 19 bases left between them. The length of the CDR3 is 15 residues. The chain's CDR3 is CASRPVAGSHYEQYF. DNA of the CDR3: TGTGCCAGTAGACCGGTGGCGGGATCTCATTACGAGCAGTACTTC.

The rearrangement uses TRBV27 and TRBJ1-1; D remains ambiguous. V was trimmed by 6 bases and J by 0 bases, leaving 11 bases between them. The CDR3 consists of 14 residues. CDR1 is MNHEY and CDR2 is SMNVEV in the germline V gene (reference sequence). CDR3 sequence reads: CASRVALMNTEAFF. CDR3 bases: TGTGCCAGCAGAGTCGCACTTATGAACACTGAAGCTTTCTTT.

The rearrangement links TRBV27 to TRBJ2-1; possible D gene TRBD2, 5 bases. The CDR3 spans 16 residues. The V and J ends lost 2 bases and 0 bases respectively, with 11 bases between them. Germline loops: CDR1 MNHEY, CDR2 SMNVEV (reference sequence). For the CDR3, the DNA is TGTGCCAGCAGTTTAGCTGAGCGGCCCTCCTACAATGAGCAGTTCTTC. Its translation: CASSLAERPSYNEQFF.

The gene calls are TRBV25-1 and TRBJ2-1; 8 bases match TRBD2. The CDR3 is made up of 15 amino acids. The V gene's germline CDR1 is MGHDK and CDR2 SYGVNS. J was trimmed by 1 base and V by 3 bases; bases with no gene match: 2. The CDR3 reads CASSDPSGSYNEQFF. CDR3 sequence (DNA): TGTGCCAGCAGTGACCCTAGCGGGTCCTACAATGAGCAGTTCTTC.

The chain has TRBV27 and TRBJ1-1; 7 nucleotides match TRBD1. The V segment lost 5 bases and the J segment 5 bases; nucleotides outside the gene matches: 8. The CDR3 length is 14 residues. Germline V gene lookup returns CDR1 MNHEY and CDR2 SMNVEV (reference sequence). CDR3 sequence reads: CASSPNRGETEAFF. The CDR3 nucleotides are TGTGCCAGCAGTCCCAACAGGGGTGAAACTGAAGCTTTCTTT.

This chain links TRBV28 with TRBJ1-2, with 9 bases matching TRBD1. J gave up 4 bases and V 5 bases, and 11 bases lay outside the gene matches. Looked up from germline, CDR1 is MDHEN and CDR2 is SYDVKM. CDR3 length: 16 amino acids. In DNA form, the CDR3 reads TGTGCCAGCAGTACCGAATACGGACAGGGGATCTATGGCTACACCTTC. Its protein product is CASSTEYGQGIYGYTF.

The V gene is TRBV7-2, the J gene TRBJ1-5; no reliable D call. V dropped 3 bases and J dropped 7 bases, with 10 bases sitting between them. The CDR3 extends over 13 amino acids. The germline V gene has CDR1 SGHTA and CDR2 FQGNSA. CDR3 loop: CASSLSGTQPQHF. The CDR3 bases are TGTGCCAGCAGCTTGTCGGGTACACAGCCCCAGCATTTT.

This clone was seen just once. This CDR3 is CASSWTDSEEAFF. The CDR3 coding sequence is TGTGCCAGCAGCTGGACAGATAGTGAGGAAGCTTTCTTT. The chain has TRBV12-3 or TRBV12-4 and TRBJ1-1; the D gene is possibly TRBD1 (6 bases). There are 13 residues in the CDR3. V lost 6 bases, J lost 8 bases, and 16 bases lay in between.

This chain joins TRBV5-1 and TRBJ1-1; 9 bases are shared with TRBD1. CDR3 length: 14 amino acids. The J segment lost 8 bases and the V segment lost 0 bases, leaving 5 bases of the junction unmatched. Germline V gene lookup returns CDR1 SGHRS and CDR2 YFSETQ. CDR3 loop: CASSLGTGDLEAFF. The CDR3 region has the DNA TGCGCCAGCAGCTTGGGGACAGGGGACCTGGAAGCTTTCTTT.

This chain joins TRBV15 and TRBJ1-3; D call uncertain. V was cut by 10 bases and J by 0 bases, with 7 bases left in between. This CDR3 comprises 12 residues. Germline-derived CDR1 and CDR2 are LNHNV and YYDKDF (reference sequence). The chain's CDR3 is CASGDSGNTIYF. CDR3 DNA sequence: TGTGCCAGCGGGGACTCTGGAAACACCATATATTTT.

This chain uses TRBV24-1 with TRBJ2-5; 7 nucleotides align to TRBD2. CDR3 length: 13 residues. Germline V gives CDR1 KGHDR, CDR2 SFDVKD. Trimming cost V 5 bases and J 9 bases; bases outside gene matches: 8. CDR3 sequence: CATSAPGGEAQYF. The CDR3 coding sequence is TGTGCCACCAGTGCTCCTGGGGGGGAGGCCCAGTACTTC.

The chain carries TRBV18 and TRBJ2-7; weak D call: TRBD1 (6 bases). V was clipped by 2 bases and J by 2 bases, with 13 bases between them. Germline CDR1 is KGHSH and CDR2 is LQKENI. The CDR3 is 15 residues long. CDR3 protein: CASSPWTEGAYEQYF. CDR3 nucleotides: TGTGCCAGCTCACCATGGACAGAGGGGGCCTACGAGCAGTACTTC.

The chain carries TRBV3-1 (or the pseudogene TRBV3-2) and TRBJ1-4; D is unclear. The CDR3 contains 17 residues. V lost 0 bases and J 8 bases, leaving 19 bases between the germline ends. CDR1 and CDR2 (germline): LGHDT, YNNKEL (reference sequence). As DNA, the CDR3 is TGTGCCAGCAGCCAAGACTTGCCAGGCTTTGGTAACGAAAAACTGTTTTTT. This sequence encodes CASSQDLPGFGNEKLFF.

The CDR3 here is CASSQLETGETQYF. CDR3 coding DNA: TGTGCCAGCAGCCAGCTAGAGACTGGAGAGACCCAGTACTTC. This chain links TRBV4-2 with TRBJ2-5, with no clear D. The CDR3 has 14 residues. Between the trimmed V and J ends, which lost 3 bases and 4 bases, there was a span of 12 bases. Germline V CDR1 and CDR2: LGHNA, YNFKEQ.

This chain connects TRBV4-3 to TRBJ2-7; no clear D gene. CDR1 LGHNA and CDR2 YSLEER come from the germline V gene. V was shortened by 1 base and J by 6 bases, with 10 bases between the two germline ends. The CDR3 contains 13 residues. Written as DNA, the CDR3 is TGCGCCAGCAGCCAAGGTCGCCAGTCCGAGCAGTACTTC. Encoded protein: CASSQGRQSEQYF.

CDR3 region: CASSFSFSSYEQYV. CDR3 coding DNA: TGTGCCAGCAGCTTCTCTTTCTCCTCCTACGAGCAGTACGTC. The chain couples TRBV7-8 to TRBJ2-7; no reliable D call. The ends were cut back, 3 bases at V and 0 bases at J, with 9 bases in the middle. The CDR3 is 14 amino acids. CDR1 and CDR2 from the germline V gene are SGHVS and FQNEAQ.

The rearrangement joins TRBV24-1 to TRBJ2-1; 9 nucleotides line up with TRBD1. The CDR3 covers 15 residues. V shed 6 bases, J shed 6 bases, and the junction held 8 bases outside the gene matches. The germline V gene encodes CDR1 KGHDR and CDR2 SFDVKD. The CDR3 loop is CATSSWGQGFNEQFF. CDR3 in DNA: TGTGCCACCAGTAGTTGGGGACAGGGCTTCAATGAGCAGTTCTTC.

This clone was detected once. The CDR3 bases are TGTGCCAGCAGTCCCGGGACTAGCGGGATCGGTGAGCAGTTCTTC. It specifies CASSPGTSGIGEQFF. The chain combines TRBV27 with TRBJ2-1; TRBD2 matches 13 bases. Germline assignment: CDR1 MNHEY and CDR2 SMNVEV (reference sequence). The CDR3 consists of 15 residues. The trim removed 5 bases at V and 9 bases at J, leaving 7 bases unmatched.